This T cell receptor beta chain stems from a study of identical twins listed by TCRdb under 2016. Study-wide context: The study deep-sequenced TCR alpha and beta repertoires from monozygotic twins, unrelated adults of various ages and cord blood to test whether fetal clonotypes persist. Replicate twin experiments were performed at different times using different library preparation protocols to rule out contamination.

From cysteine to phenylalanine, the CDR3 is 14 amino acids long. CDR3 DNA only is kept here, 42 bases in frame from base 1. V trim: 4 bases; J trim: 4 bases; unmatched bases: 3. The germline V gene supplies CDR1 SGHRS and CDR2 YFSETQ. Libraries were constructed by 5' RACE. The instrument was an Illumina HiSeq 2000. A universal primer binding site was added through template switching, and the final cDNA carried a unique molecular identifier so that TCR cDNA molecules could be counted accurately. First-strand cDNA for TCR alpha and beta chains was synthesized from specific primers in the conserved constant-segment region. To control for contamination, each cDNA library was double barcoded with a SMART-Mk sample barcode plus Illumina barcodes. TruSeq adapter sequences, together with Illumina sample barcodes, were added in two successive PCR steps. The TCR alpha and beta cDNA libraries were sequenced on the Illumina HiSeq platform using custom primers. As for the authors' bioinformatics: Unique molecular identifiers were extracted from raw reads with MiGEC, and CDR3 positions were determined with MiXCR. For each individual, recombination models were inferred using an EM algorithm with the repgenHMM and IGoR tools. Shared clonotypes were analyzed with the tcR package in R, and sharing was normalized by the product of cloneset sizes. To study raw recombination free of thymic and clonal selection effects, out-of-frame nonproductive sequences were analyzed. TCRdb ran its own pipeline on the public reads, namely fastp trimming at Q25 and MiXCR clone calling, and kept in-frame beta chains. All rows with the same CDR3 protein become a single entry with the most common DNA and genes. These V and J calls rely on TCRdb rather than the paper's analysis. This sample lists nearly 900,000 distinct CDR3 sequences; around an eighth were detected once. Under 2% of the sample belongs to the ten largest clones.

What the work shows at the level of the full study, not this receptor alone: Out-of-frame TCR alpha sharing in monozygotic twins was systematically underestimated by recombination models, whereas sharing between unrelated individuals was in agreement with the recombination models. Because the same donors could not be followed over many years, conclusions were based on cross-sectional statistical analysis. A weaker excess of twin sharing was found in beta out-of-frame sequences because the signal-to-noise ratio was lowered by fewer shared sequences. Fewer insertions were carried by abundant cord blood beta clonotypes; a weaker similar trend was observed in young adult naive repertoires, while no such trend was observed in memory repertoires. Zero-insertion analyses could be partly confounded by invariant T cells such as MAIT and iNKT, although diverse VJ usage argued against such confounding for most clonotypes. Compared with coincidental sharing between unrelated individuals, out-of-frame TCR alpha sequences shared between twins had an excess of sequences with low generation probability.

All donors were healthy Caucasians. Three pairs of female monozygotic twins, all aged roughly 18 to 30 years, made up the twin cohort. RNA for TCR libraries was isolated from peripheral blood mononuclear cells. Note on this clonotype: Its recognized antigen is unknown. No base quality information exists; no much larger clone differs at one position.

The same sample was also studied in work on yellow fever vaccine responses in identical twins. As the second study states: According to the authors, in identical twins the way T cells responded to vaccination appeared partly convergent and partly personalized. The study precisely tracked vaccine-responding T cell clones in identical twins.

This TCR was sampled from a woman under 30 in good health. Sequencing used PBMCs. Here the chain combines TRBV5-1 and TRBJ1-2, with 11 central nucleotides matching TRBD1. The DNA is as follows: TGCGCCAGCAGCCTAGGACAGGGGGCCTATGGCTACACCTTC. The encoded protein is CASSLGQGAYGYTF.